This TCR beta chain was captured by sequencing in a study of cytomegalovirus exposure and HLA in healthy donors (dated by TCRdb to about 2017). A note on the overall study: An earlier analysis of 587 of the donors reported about 280 Gb of sequence data and roughly 120 million unique TCR beta sequences obtained from about 179 million T cells. To decide whether each TCR beta V gene segment behaved as functional or pseudogenic, an earlier analysis of fewer than 750 of the donors relied on high-throughput TCR beta sequencing. Of the 398 genotyped donors, 65% to 90% fell in the genetic ancestry cluster associated with self-reported Caucasian donors. The T cell repertoires of around 730 subjects were profiled by immunosequencing and related to cytomegalovirus serostatus. Roughly 5 DR-DQ haplotypes were handled as single units for association and clustering, since linkage in the cohort was strong. HLA typing included class I and class II loci at four-digit resolution. The later analysis used no new phenotypic data to find candidate immune exposures, relying instead on TCR beta sequences and their occurrence across donors. A later analysis re-examined previously published TCR beta repertoires from about 700 donors and added high-resolution HLA genotyping to investigate patterns of TCR occurrence. Across approximately 400 genotyped donors of the cohort, an average of about 250,000 unique TCR beta nucleotide sequences per donor were sequenced, and about a sixth of those sequences were non-productive. In a later genetic analysis, genome-wide SNP genotypes for about three fifths of the roughly 670 donors were used, and that subset was treated as a discovery cohort. Along with the approximately 600-subject first cohort, a separate validation cohort of about 110 different subjects was used. Every discovery cohort repertoire had been produced on one sequencing platform. Roughly 300 gigabases of sequencing data and around 80 million unique TCR sequences made up an early release that covered roughly 670 HLA-typed donors. Donor age, sex, ethnicity and CMV serostatus were collected together with the repertoire data. The study aimed to test whether cataloging public T cell receptors could reveal signatures of past pathogen exposure. Typing coverage differed by locus: A, B, C, DRB1 and DQB1 were typed in roughly 620-630 donors, DQA1 in about 560, DPA1 in approximately 600, and DPB1 in just under 490. To predict cytomegalovirus infection status, the study brought together high-throughput TCR immunosequencing, statistical association of individual TCRs with disease status, and machine learning.

The cohort comprised some 730 healthy bone marrow donors. At the time of sampling, all cohort members were nominally healthy, though unrecorded immune exposures were likely present. The donor tested CMV seropositive and was one of the 289 seropositive cohort members. Each donor provided a peripheral blood sample, and peripheral blood mononuclear cells were used for TCR beta sequencing. The Qiagen DNeasy Blood Extraction Kit was used to extract genomic DNA from the blood cell samples. Note on this clone: It has no known antigen specificity.

The CDR3 has 16 amino acids, counting the end cysteine and phenylalanine. Here the CDR3 DNA is all that survives: 48 bases in frame from base 1. The germline V gene gives CDR1 as SGDLS and CDR2 as YYNGEE. The V and J ends are trimmed by 4 bases and 8 bases, leaving 22 bases between them. The protocol used for the library was the immunoSEQ multiplex PCR assay. For the multiplex PCR, a mixture combining 60 forward primers for TCR Vbeta segments and 13 reverse primers for TCR Jbeta segments was used. A multiplex PCR assay on genomic DNA amplified the CDR3 region of rearranged TCR beta genes. The Illumina HiSeq System was used to sequence the amplified TCR beta libraries as 87-base-pair reads. The authors' pipeline ran thus. A later analysis counted about 80 million unique TCR beta chains across the 690 or so repertoires, and 9 million to 14 million of these chains were shared by at least two donors. Raw reads were error-corrected and collapsed into unique sequences by a nearest-neighbor algorithm in which closely related sequences were merged to remove PCR and sequencing errors. CDR3 sequences were aligned to IMGT reference sequences to assign V, D and J gene segments. For a sequence to be retained, at least a six-nucleotide match to both a V gene segment and a J gene segment was required. Rearrangements were called productive when the CDR3 lacked stop codons and stayed in frame with V and J; all others were non-productive. Following IMGT convention, CDR3 was defined as the stretch from the second conserved V-encoded cysteine up to the conserved J-encoded phenylalanine. The earlier analysis of fewer than 700 of the donors excluded sequences that lacked an unambiguous match to a single V gene segment. An earlier analysis of a few hundred of the donors called V segments functional above 56.7% productive rearrangements and segregating when the between-donor standard deviation exceeded 5%. A statistical classification framework was developed to diagnose cytomegalovirus status using the catalog of TCR beta chain sequences. V and J gene assignment, in a later analysis, came from comparing TCR nucleotide sequences with IMGT/GENE-DB human TR gene sequences. Using the TCRdist pipeline, a later analysis assigned CDR3 sequences along with most-parsimonious VDJ recombination scenarios. In a later analysis, every TCR beta chain was defined by the combination of its CDR3 amino acid sequence and its V-gene family, and reads without a unique V-gene family were dropped. As a way to deal with suspected cross-contamination and a sequencing artifact, a later analysis dropped 450 to 600 nucleotide sequences that were highly shared and had low generation probability. In a later analysis, a clonal expansion index was calculated for each public chain from normalized within-repertoire ranks of inferred template counts. A later analysis computed generation probabilities with a VDJ recombination model fitted to out-of-frame rearrangements, and checked the results against IGoR. Hypergeometric tests were used in a later analysis to score TCR-TCR, TCR-HLA and TCR-CMV co-occurrence, with a repertoire-size bias correction applied to the TCR pairs. In a later analysis, false discovery rates were estimated by permuting HLA or CMV assignments 20 times. In a later analysis, co-occurring TCRs were grouped using DBSCAN, and TCRdist sequence similarity was added for clustering within HLA-allele-positive subsets. For co-occurrence clustering, repertoires with fewer than 30,000 or more than 120,000 public chains were excluded, along with 4 to 6 repertoires with anomalous nucleotide sharing. TCRdb took over this immuneACCESS table, retaining in-frame rearrangements with V and J assigned. Such tables are incomplete; in checked studies, under half of the missing clones stem from an unresolved V gene, and the remainder is unexplained. Clone size and the V and J calls come from that table; the DNA yielded D and trimming. This sample's records show 80,000 to 100,000 clones. 15% to 17% of the sample comes from the top ten.

Broader findings and caveats from the paper: In a later analysis, several top co-occurrence clusters were reported to appear linked to parvovirus B19, influenza, CMV and Epstein-Barr virus. Because some donors lacked HLA typing at each locus, the association tests relied only on the typed subset. Roughly uniform sequencing depth across donors was assumed in presence/absence analyses, although this assumption may not hold. In vitro tests confirmed that three of the cytomegalovirus-associated TCR beta chains recognize cytomegalovirus antigens. A total of 164 TCR beta chains were listed by the study as associated with cytomegalovirus. According to a later analysis, most CMV-associated TCR beta chains appeared to be HLA-restricted, and the HLA associations seemed to be driven largely by CMV exposure. In a later analysis, 15,000 to 20,000 TCR beta sequences were associated with specific HLA alleles at a false discovery rate of 0.05. Most TCR sequences were seen in very few donors, while some public TCRs were found in many individuals. In a later analysis, HLA-associated TCR beta chains showed more clonal expansion and lower generation probabilities than non-associated chains that were equally common. An association between a missense DCLRE1C variant and V-gene and J-gene trimming of TCR beta chains was found in a later genetic analysis and replicated in an independent cohort. In this cohort, only TCR beta chains were sequenced, and detectable features were limited by the absence of alpha or paired-chain data. Compared with the roughly 670-donor mean, donors in an Asian-associated ancestry cluster had fewer N-insertions in productive TCRs, according to a later genetic analysis. Some IMGT-functional V segments, including TRBV6-2 and TRBV6-3, could not be distinguished by the 87-base-pair reads and were therefore excluded. The earlier analysis of 587 of the donors excluded roughly 16 rarely observed V segments, including chromosome 9 orphons, because counts were too low. Cytomegalovirus status was reported to be diagnosed by the classifier with high specificity and sensitivity in both the original and validation cohorts. A cluster of highly shared sequence variants was judged likely to represent a technical artifact of the sequencing pipeline. According to a later analysis, TCR association rates differed among HLA loci, with DRB1 alleles showing the most associated TCRs and HLA-C alleles showing the fewest. Linkage disequilibrium might explain the correlated functional status among segregating V segments, but an unknown experimental factor could not be ruled out. For the cohort, immune exposure information was limited to CMV serostatus. A further reported finding was that TCR beta sequences accurately predicted the HLA-A and HLA-B alleles for most subjects in the first cohort. In an earlier analysis of approximately 600 of the donors, most TCR beta V segments were observed in productive rearrangements about 87% or about 30% of the time, broadly matching IMGT annotations. Strong co-occurrence of HLA alleles, especially DR and DQ, made assigning TCR associations to individual alleles difficult. It was suggested by the authors that the approach could potentially be generalized to other disease states and immunological phenotypes.

Rearrangement joined TRBV9 to TRBJ2-1, with TRBD1 tentatively as D gene (6 bases match). Sequenced sample: PBMCs. The TCR comes from a man aged 50-60 years in good health and CMV-seropositive. The CDR3 is CASSPQTDLGAYEQFF. The DNA sequence reads TGTGCCAGCAGCCCCCAAACGGACTTGGGGGCCTATGAGCAGTTCTTC.